This is a list of T cell receptor beta chains from one sample in a study of regulatory T cells in long-lasting Graves disease. One entry per CDR3 protein results from TCRdb running MiXCR on the multiplex PCR reads. The sample has some 330,000 distinct CDR3 sequences; about 12% are singletons. These data were also filed under a second study, of T cells in Graves' hyperthyroidism and ophthalmopathy.

Specimen: peripheral blood mononuclear cells (PBMCs), collected at new diagnosis, from a patient treated with antithyroid drugs. The receptors come from a young woman with Graves disease. Each CDR3 is given with its conserved first and last residue. The D gene is left open where the match is weak. Part of the rows lack a size; the others show once, few, many or a class for expanded clones.

clone_size j_call v_call d_call cdr3_aa cdr3_nt
many TRBJ2-3 TRBV5-1 TRBD2 CASSSGGGGTDTQYF TGCGCCAGCAGCTCAGGCGGGGGGGGAACAGATACGCAGTATTTT
. TRBJ2-5 TRBV18 . CASSPTPGGNPQETQYF TGTGCCAGCTCGCCTACCCCTGGGGGGAACCCTCAAGAGACCCAGTACTTC
many TRBJ2-1 TRBV12-3/TRBV12-4 . CASKSQTREGTDNEQFF TGTGCCAGCAAGTCACAGACTCGTGAAGGGACGGACAATGAGCAGTTCTTC
few TRBJ2-5 TRBV3-1 . CASSHLQETQYF TGTGCCAGCAGCCACCTCCAAGAGACCCAGTACTTC
many TRBJ1-2 TRBV7-9 . CASSWTGIYGYTF TGTGCCAGCAGCTGGACGGGGATCTATGGCTACACCTTC
. TRBJ1-2 TRBV5-6 . CASSLDGAVTYGYTF TGTGCCAGCAGCTTGGATGGCGCTGTTACATATGGCTACACCTTC
. TRBJ2-1 TRBV20-1 TRBD2 CSALSTSGAHSSYNEQFF TGCAGTGCTCTTTCGACTAGCGGGGCGCACAGCTCCTACAATGAGCAGTTCTTC
many TRBJ2-7 TRBV20-1 TRBD2 CSATGLDYEQYF TGCAGTGCAACCGGACTAGACTACGAGCAGTACTTC
. TRBJ2-5 TRBV18 . CASSPERTSQETQYF TGTGCCAGCTCACCAGAGAGGACATCCCAGGAGACCCAGTACTTC
many TRBJ1-1 TRBV10-3 . CAISEAPHTEAFF TGTGCCATCAGTGAGGCCCCTCACACTGAAGCTTTCTTT